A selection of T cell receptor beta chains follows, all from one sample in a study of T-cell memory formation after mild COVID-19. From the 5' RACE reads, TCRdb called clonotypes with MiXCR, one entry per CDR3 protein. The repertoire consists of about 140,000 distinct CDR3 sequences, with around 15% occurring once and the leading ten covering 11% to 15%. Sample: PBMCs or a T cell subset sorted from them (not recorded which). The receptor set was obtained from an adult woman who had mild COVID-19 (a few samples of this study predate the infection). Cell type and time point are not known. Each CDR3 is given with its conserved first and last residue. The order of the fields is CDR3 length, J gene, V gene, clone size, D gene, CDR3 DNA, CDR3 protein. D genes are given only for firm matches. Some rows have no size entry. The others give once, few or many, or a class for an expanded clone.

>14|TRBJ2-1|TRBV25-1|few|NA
TGTGCCAGCAGTTGGTTGACCGTTACCGATGAGCAGTTCTTC
CASSWLTVTDEQFF
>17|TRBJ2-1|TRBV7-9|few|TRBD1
TGTGCCAGCAGCTTACCCAGACAGGGGTTGGGCTACAATGAGCAGTTCTTC
CASSLPRQGLGYNEQFF
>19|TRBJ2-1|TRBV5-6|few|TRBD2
TGTGCCAGCAGCTTGGAGGGGGAACTAGCGGGAGTATCCTACAATGAGCAGTTCTTC
CASSLEGELAGVSYNEQFF
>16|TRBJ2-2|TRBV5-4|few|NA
TGTGCCAGCAGCTTTAGGGGCGCGGGAAACACCGGGGAGCTGTTTTTT
CASSFRGAGNTGELFF
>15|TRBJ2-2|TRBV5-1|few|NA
TGCGCCAGCAGCTTCCGGGTCGAAACCACCGGGGAGCTGTTTTTT
CASSFRVETTGELFF
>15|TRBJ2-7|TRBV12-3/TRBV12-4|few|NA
TGTGCCAGCAGTCCCCCCTGGGCCGGAGCCTACGAGCAGTACTTC
CASSPPWAGAYEQYF
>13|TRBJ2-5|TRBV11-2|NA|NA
TGTGCCAGCAGCTTAGTACTAGATGAGACCCAGTACTTC
CASSLVLDETQYF
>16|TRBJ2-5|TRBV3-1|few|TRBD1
TGTGCCAGCAGCCAAGCCCGGGACAGCGTTGAAGAGACCCAGTACTTC
CASSQARDSVEETQYF
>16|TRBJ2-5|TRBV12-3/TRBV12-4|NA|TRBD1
TGTGCCAGCAGTCCTAGACAGGGGGGCCACCAAGAGACCCAGTACTTC
CASSPRQGGHQETQYF
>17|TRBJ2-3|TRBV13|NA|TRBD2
TGTGCCAGCAGCTTCCGGGGGGGGCCCGCTAGCACAGATACGCAGTATTTT
CASSFRGGPASTDTQYF
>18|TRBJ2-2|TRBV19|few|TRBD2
TGTGCCAGTAGTCCCACCCTCATACAGGCCGGGAGGTCCGGGGAGCTGTTTTTT
CASSPTLIQAGRSGELFF
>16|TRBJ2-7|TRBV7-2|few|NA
TGTGCCAGCAGCTACGCAACTTACGGGACATCCTACGAGCAGTACTTC
CASSYATYGTSYEQYF
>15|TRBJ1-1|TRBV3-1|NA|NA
TGTGCCAGCAGCGCGCGGGGCCTGGGGAACACTGAAGCTTTCTTT
CASSARGLGNTEAFF
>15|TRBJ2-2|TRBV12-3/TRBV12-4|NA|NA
TGTGCCAGCAGTTTCTCCGGGGGGCTAACCGGGGAGCTGTTTTTT
CASSFSGGLTGELFF
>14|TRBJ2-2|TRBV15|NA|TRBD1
TGTGCCACCAGGGGACAGGGGGAGGCCGGGGAGCTGTTTTTT
CATRGQGEAGELFF
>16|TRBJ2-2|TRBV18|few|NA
TGTGCCAGCTCACCTTCAGGACAGTCCTCCACCGGGGAGCTGTTTTTT
CASSPSGQSSTGELFF
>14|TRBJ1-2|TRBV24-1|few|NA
TGTGCCACCAGTGATCCTGGCTTCAACTATGGCTACACCTTC
CATSDPGFNYGYTF
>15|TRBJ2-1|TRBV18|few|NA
TGTGCCAGCTCACCACTCCAGAAGCTCGACAATGAGCAGTTCTTC
CASSPLQKLDNEQFF
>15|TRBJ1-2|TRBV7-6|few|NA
TGTGCCAGCAGCTTAGGGAGCCGGGGGGACTATGGCTACACCTTC
CASSLGSRGDYGYTF
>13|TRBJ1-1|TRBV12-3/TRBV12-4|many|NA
TGTGCCAGCAGTTTTCAGGTGAACACTGAAGCTTTCTTT
CASSFQVNTEAFF
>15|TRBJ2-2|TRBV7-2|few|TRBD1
TGTGTCTGCGAGGACAGGGGGCATGTCACCGGGGAGCTGTTTTTT
CVCEDRGHVTGELFF
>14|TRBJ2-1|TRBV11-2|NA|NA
TGTGCCAGCAGCTTGGGTCCCTCCTACAATGAGCAGTTCTTC
CASSLGPSYNEQFF
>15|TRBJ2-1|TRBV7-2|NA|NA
TGTGCCAGCAGCTTAGCTATCGGCCCCTACAATGAGCAGTTCTTC
CASSLAIGPYNEQFF
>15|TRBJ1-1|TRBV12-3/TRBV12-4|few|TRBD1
TGTGCCAGCAGTGTTGAGGACAGGGGGGGTCTTGAAGCTTTCTTT
CASSVEDRGGLEAFF
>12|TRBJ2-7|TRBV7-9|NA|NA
TGTGCCAGCAGCCTGCAGTACTACGAGCAGTACTTC
CASSLQYYEQYF
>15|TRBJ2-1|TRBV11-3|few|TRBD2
TGTGCCAGCAGCCCCTGGACTAGCGGGCGGGGTGAGCAGTTCTTC
CASSPWTSGRGEQFF
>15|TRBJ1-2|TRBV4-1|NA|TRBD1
TGCGCCAGCAGCCCACTCGAGGGACAGATCTATGGCTACACCTTC
CASSPLEGQIYGYTF
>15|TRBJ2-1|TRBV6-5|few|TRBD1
TGTGCCAGCAGTACCCGGGACAGGTATTCCAATGAGCAGTTCTTC
CASSTRDRYSNEQFF
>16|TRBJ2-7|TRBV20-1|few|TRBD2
TGCAGTGCTAGTGGGCCAACTAGCGGGAGTTCCTACGAGCAGTACTTC
CSASGPTSGSSYEQYF
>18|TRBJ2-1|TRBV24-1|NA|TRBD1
TGTGCCACCAGTGATGGGTCGGTAGGGGGCTCCCCCTACAATGAGCAGTTCTTC
CATSDGSVGGSPYNEQFF
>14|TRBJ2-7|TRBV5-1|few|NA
TGCGCCAGCAGCTTGGACAGGGGAGGGTACGAGCAGTACTTC
CASSLDRGGYEQYF
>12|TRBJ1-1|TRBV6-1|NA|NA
TGTGCCAGCAGTGAAGGGTTGGCTGAAGCTTTCTTT
CASSEGLAEAFF
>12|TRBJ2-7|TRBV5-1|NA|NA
TGCGCCAGCAGCTTGACCGACGGAGCGCAGTACTTC
CASSLTDGAQYF
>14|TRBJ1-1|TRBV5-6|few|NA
TGTGCCAGCAGCTTACCGACAGAGAACACTGAAGCTTTCTTT
CASSLPTENTEAFF
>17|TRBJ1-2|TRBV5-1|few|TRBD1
TGCGCCAGCAGCCCCTTTATCACGACAGGGGGCTCTGATGGCTACACCTTC
CASSPFITTGGSDGYTF
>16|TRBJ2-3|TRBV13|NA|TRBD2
TGTGCCAGCAGCTTAAATGTGGGGGGGATGGCAGATACGCAGTATTTT
CASSLNVGGMADTQYF
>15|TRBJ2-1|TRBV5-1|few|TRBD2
TGCGCCAGTGGAGGTGAGCGGGGGCCGGGGAATGAGCAGTTCTTC
CASGGERGPGNEQFF
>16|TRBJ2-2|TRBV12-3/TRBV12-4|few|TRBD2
TGTGCCAGCAGCCCCAGCGGGAGCGCTGGCACCGGGGAGCTGTTTTTT
CASSPSGSAGTGELFF
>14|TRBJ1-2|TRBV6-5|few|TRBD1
TGTGCCAGCAGTTACTCGACAGGGGGCGGAGGCTACACCTTC
CASSYSTGGGGYTF
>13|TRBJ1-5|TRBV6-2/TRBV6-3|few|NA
TGTGCCAGCCGGGAGACAGTCTTAGGGCCCCAGCATTTT
CASRETVLGPQHF
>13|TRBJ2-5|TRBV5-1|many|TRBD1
TGCGCCAGCAGCCTTACAGGGGTGGAGACCCAGTACTTC
CASSLTGVETQYF